This record covers a single T cell receptor beta chain. Alongside a J-beta primer mix, a sample-barcoded 5' primer served in a second PCR lasting roughly 7 to 11 cycles. TCRdb re-called the 5' RACE reads through MiXCR, storing one row per CDR3 protein. This sample has approximately 600,000 distinct CDR3 sequences, with approximately 59% found just once. The entry originates in a study of blood T cells in healthy people across ages. The sequencing sample was made of blood. The TCR sequence derives from a man in his fifties or sixties in good health.

CDR3 coding DNA: TGTGCCAGCAGTGATTTCGGGGCGGGGGACTACAATGAGCAGTTCTTC. The encoded protein is CASSDFGAGDYNEQFF. The rearrangement uses TRBV25-1 and TRBJ2-1; the match to TRBD2 covers 7 bases. Germline V CDR1 and CDR2: MGHDK, SYGVNS. V lost 3 bases to trimming and J lost 3 bases; unmatched junction nucleotides: 8. CDR3 length: 16 residues.